Reported below is one TCR beta chain. An end of the junction differs from the germline gene, which may be a read error. There were healthy Caucasian individuals from Russia, aged about 6 to 95, serving as donors. A second about 7 to 12 cycle PCR used barcoded and J-beta primers. Every molecule of cDNA carried a tag from a template-switch adaptor with 12 random nucleotides. MiXCR was run by TCRdb on the 5' RACE reads, yielding one entry per CDR3 protein. The sample carries 650,000 or so distinct CDR3 sequences, more than 45% recorded once. The data are from a study of blood T cells in healthy people across ages. Looked up from germline, CDR1 is KGHDR and CDR2 is SFDVKD. The CDR3 has 15 amino acids.

Sequencing input: blood. The chain has TRBV24-1 and TRBJ2-7; D not certain. The receptor was isolated from an elderly woman in good health. The CDR3 DNA follows: TGTGCCACCGGTGACAAGGGTGAGATCTTGCGGCAGCAGTACTTC. It specifies CATGDKGEILRQQYF.